This T cell receptor (beta chain) was profiled in a study of T cell responses to AZD1222 COVID-19 vaccine. The CDR3 is 14 residues long. Germline V lookup: CDR1 MNHEY, CDR2 SMNVEV (reference sequence). V lost 8 bases and J lost 7, with 20 bases in between. Profiling relied on immunoSEQ multiplex PCR, and the TCRdb table lists in-frame clones only, not all of them. The sample shows 150,000 or so clones, less than 90% of them seen only once. This receptor was identified in an adult in good health. This chain connects TRBV27 to TRBJ2-5; D is unclear. Source: peripheral blood, taken on day 0 of MenACWY control vaccination. DNA of the CDR3: TGTGCCAGCCGCTCCGAACGGTTGTCGGGGACCCAGTACTTC. Translated: CASRSERLSGTQYF.